Below, 30 T cell receptor beta chains from the same sample are listed, as sequenced in a study of blood T cell repertoires in COVID-19. Assay used: immunoSEQ multiplex PCR; TCRdb lists only in-frame clones, some missing. The sample lists about 220,000 clones; 75% to 85% were seen once. The sequencing input was peripheral blood. The receptors come from a woman between 65 and 79 years old with COVID-19, enrolled during active disease.

The CDR3 here is CASSSEGWAQHF. The CDR3 DNA reads as TGTGCCAGTAGTTCGGAGGGATGGGCCCAGCATTTT. The genes are TRBV19 and TRBJ1-5; D is ambiguous. This CDR3 region has 12 residues. V gave up 5 bases and J gave up 11 bases, with 13 bases separating them. Germline V gives CDR1 LNHDA, CDR2 SQIVND (reference sequence).

This chain uses TRBV29-1 with TRBJ2-7; 7 bases map to TRBD2. Germline-derived CDR1 and CDR2 are SQVTM and ANQGSEA. The V segment lost 4 bases and the J segment 0 bases; nucleotides outside the gene matches: 6. This CDR3 has 14 residues. The CDR3, as DNA: TGCAGCGTTGGGGGGAGGGCCAGCTCCTACGAGCAGTACTTC. Translating it yields CSVGGRASSYEQYF.

The V call is TRBV29-1, the J call TRBJ1-1, with 10 bases matching TRBD1. The germline gives CDR1 SQVTM, CDR2 ANQGSEA. The CDR3 has 14 amino acids. Trimming cost V 6 bases and J 3 bases; bases outside gene matches: 7. The CDR3 DNA sequence: TGCAGCGTCCACCGGACAGGGGGACACACTGAAGCTTTCTTT. Protein sequence: CSVHRTGGHTEAFF.

The chain combines TRBV7-6 with TRBJ1-1; 8 nucleotides align to TRBD1. From germline, CDR1 is SGHVS and CDR2 FNYEAQ. J lost 1 base, V lost 5 bases, and 6 bases had no gene match. The CDR3 spans 15 residues. CDR3 in amino acids: CASSPWTGQNTEAFF. CDR3 DNA: TGTGCCAGCAGCCCGTGGACAGGGCAGAACACTGAAGCTTTCTTT.

In DNA form, the CDR3 reads TGCGCCAGCAGTCAGGGGGGATATGCAACTAATGAAAAACTGTTTTTT. Protein product: CASSQGGYATNEKLFF. The genes are TRBV5-1 and TRBJ1-4; the match to TRBD1 covers 7 bases. Germline V lookup: CDR1 SGHRS, CDR2 YFSETQ. This CDR3 comprises 16 residues. Trimming took 5 bases from V and 0 from J; bases not matched to a gene: 7.

The gene calls are TRBV5-1 and TRBJ1-3; perhaps TRBD1 as D (5 bases). Between the trimmed V and J ends, which lost 3 bases and 0 bases, there was a span of 7 bases. The CDR3 has 14 amino acids. From germline, CDR1 is SGHRS and CDR2 YFSETQ. As DNA, the CDR3 is TGCGCCAGCAGCTGGGGGGACTCTGGAAACACCATATATTTT. Amino acids: CASSWGDSGNTIYF.

The count of this clone is one. The chain is built from TRBV7-2 and TRBJ1-3; D is unresolved. The germline V and J ends were trimmed by 1 base and 0 bases, with 7 bases remaining between them. Germline V gene lookup returns CDR1 SGHTA and CDR2 FQGNSA. The CDR3 has 15 residues. CDR3 nucleotide sequence: TGTGCCAGCAGCTTAGAGACTTACTCTGGAAACACCATATATTTT. Protein: CASSLETYSGNTIYF.

This chain connects TRBV7-8 to TRBJ1-5; possibly TRBD1 for D (6 bases). Trimming removed 7 bases at V and 5 bases at J, with 12 bases between. The germline V gene encodes CDR1 SGHVS and CDR2 FQNEAQ. The CDR3 has 13 amino acids. CDR3 DNA: TGTGCCAGCACCCTGGGACAACATCAGCCCCAGCATTTT. Its protein is CASTLGQHQPQHF.

The V call is TRBV5-4, the J call TRBJ2-7, with D possibly matching TRBD1 (6 bases). The CDR3 contains 12 residues. V gave up 6 bases and J gave up 4 bases, with 11 bases separating them. Germline loops: CDR1 SGHNT, CDR2 YYREEE (reference sequence). DNA of the CDR3: TGTGCCAGCAACAAACAGGGTTACGAGCAGTACTTC. Its protein product is CASNKQGYEQYF.

This rearrangement joins TRBV28 to TRBJ1-4; 9 bases agree with TRBD1. Germline CDR1 is MDHEN and CDR2 is SYDVKM. Trimming cost V 6 bases and J 7 bases; bases outside gene matches: 6. The CDR3 runs to 14 residues. The CDR3 DNA is TGTGCCAGCAGGGGGACAGGGACGACTGAAAAACTGTTTTTT. Its protein product is CASRGTGTTEKLFF. The variable domain in full, with the rest retrieved from reference TRBV28 and TRBJ1-4, is DVKVTQSSRYLVKRTGEKVFLECVQDMDHENMFWYRQDPGLGLRLIYFSYDVKMKEKGDIPEGYSVSREKKERFSLILESASTNQTSMYLCASRGTGTTEKLFFGSGTQLSVL.

The rearrangement links TRBV10-3 to TRBJ2-7; D not resolved. This CDR3 spans 13 amino acids. Trimming took 2 bases from V and 1 from J, leaving 6 bases between them. Germline-derived CDR1 and CDR2 are ENHRY and SYGVKD. CDR3 amino acids: CAISEIGSYEQYF. For the CDR3, the DNA is TGTGCCATCAGTGAGATCGGTTCCTACGAGCAGTACTTC.

The J gene is TRBJ1-2, the V gene TRBV28; 10 nucleotides align to TRBD1. Germline CDR1 is MDHEN and CDR2 is SYDVKM. The CDR3 has 19 amino acids. V lost 4 bases and J lost 8; bases outside the gene matches: 22. The CDR3 coding sequence is TGTGCCAGCAGTTCCTTGGATGGGACCGGGACAGGGGAATCGGGAGGCTACACCTTC. It specifies CASSSLDGTGTGESGGYTF.

The chain joins TRBV18 to TRBJ2-7; D gene unclear. V lost 1 base and J lost 7, with 11 bases in between. Per germline, CDR1 KGHSH and CDR2 LQKENI. This CDR3 region has 13 residues. CDR3 sequence (DNA): TGTGCCAGCTCACCACTGACTCGGAGTGAGCAGTACTTC. This gives the protein CASSPLTRSEQYF.

The chain recombines TRBV5-1 with TRBJ2-7; TRBD1 aligns across 7 bases. Germline V lookup: CDR1 SGHRS, CDR2 YFSETQ. The CDR3 runs to 15 residues. V shed 0 bases and J 0 bases; nucleotides not matched to a gene: 3. CDR3 protein: CASSLETGPSYEQYF. CDR3 coding DNA: TGCGCCAGCAGCTTGGAGACAGGGCCCTCCTACGAGCAGTACTTC. The full variable domain, its missing parts supplied by reference TRBV5-1 and TRBJ2-7, is KAGVTQTPRYLIKTRGQQVTLSCSPISGHRSVSWYQQTPGQGLQFLFEYFSETQRNKGNFPGRFSGRQFSNSRSEMNVSTLELGDSALYLCASSLETGPSYEQYFGPGTRLTVT.

The CDR3 DNA follows: TGTGCCAGCAGGGACAGTTTCTACGAGCAGTACTTC. Translated, it gives CASRDSFYEQYF. The J gene is TRBJ2-7, the V gene TRBV2; D possibly corresponds to TRBD1 (6 bases). Trimming left V 6 bases short and J 3 bases short, with 9 bases between. The CDR3 spans 12 residues. Germline V gene data show CDR1 as SNHLY and CDR2 as FYNNEI.

The table lists this clone with a few counts. This chain links TRBV9 with TRBJ2-3; TRBD2 might be the D (6 bases). Germline CDR1 SGDLS, CDR2 YYNGEE. The ends were cut back, 10 bases at V and 2 bases at J, with 14 bases in the middle. This CDR3 is 13 amino acids long. CDR3 DNA sequence: TGTGCCGGGTCCGGGAGCAACACAGATACGCAGTATTTT. It is translated as CAGSGSNTDTQYF.

The chain combines TRBV6-5 with TRBJ2-1, with TRBD1 identical over 9 bases. The CDR3 runs to 15 residues. Germline lookup yields CDR1 MNHEY and CDR2 SVGAGI. Trimming took 6 bases from V and 10 from J; bases not matched to a gene: 13. In DNA form, the CDR3 reads TGTGCCAGCAGATTACAGGGGGCGCAGGTAGGGGAGCAGTTCTTC. This codes for CASRLQGAQVGEQFF.

The CDR3 loop reads CASNLLAGGTGELFF. The CDR3 nucleotides read TGTGCCAGCAACCTTCTAGCGGGAGGCACCGGGGAGCTGTTTTTT. The chain couples TRBV5-6 to TRBJ2-2; 11 nucleotides match TRBD2. V dropped 6 bases and J dropped 4; count of bases not matched to a gene: 5. CDR3 size: 15 residues. Germline V gene sequence: CDR1 SGHDT, CDR2 YYEEEE.

This clone was picked up a small number of times. V and J are TRBV28 and TRBJ1-2, with D perhaps TRBD1 (5 bases). V was clipped by 2 bases and J by 2 bases, with 9 bases between them. The CDR3 consists of 14 residues. CDR1 MDHEN and CDR2 SYDVKM come from the germline V gene. The CDR3 loop reads CASSLLSGNYGYTF. CDR3 nucleotide sequence: TGTGCCAGCAGTTTACTTTCAGGGAACTATGGCTACACCTTC.

The chain has TRBV7-9 and TRBJ1-1; 7 bases fit TRBD1. Germline V gives CDR1 SEHNR, CDR2 FQNEAQ (reference sequence). The CDR3 is 14 amino acids. Trimming at V came to 4 bases and at J to 3 bases, leaving 5 bases not matched to a gene. The CDR3 DNA is TGTGCCAGCAGCTCGGCAGGGGGTCACACTGAAGCTTTCTTT. This codes for CASSSAGGHTEAFF.

This chain connects TRBV30 to TRBJ1-6; D ambiguous. V was pared by 2 bases and J by 7 bases, with 15 bases between. The CDR3 contains 15 residues. The germline gives CDR1 GTSNPN, CDR2 SVGIG (reference sequence). CDR3 nucleotide sequence: TGTGCCTGGAGTTCGCTCGAGGGAGTAAATTCACCCCTCCACTTT. It encodes CAWSSLEGVNSPLHF.

This chain connects TRBV3-1 (or the pseudogene TRBV3-2) to TRBJ2-2, with 13 bases lining up with TRBD2. With 3 bases clipped from V and 4 bases from J, the junction kept 2 bases outside the gene matches. The CDR3 loop spans 16 amino acids. Germline V lookup: CDR1 LGHDT, CDR2 YNNKEL (reference sequence). CDR3 nucleotides: TGTGCCAGCAGCCAGGGACTAGCGGGGTTCACCGGGGAGCTGTTTTTT. It is translated as CASSQGLAGFTGELFF.

This clone was seen more than once but under ten times. The rearrangement links TRBV2 to TRBJ1-1; 9 bases fit TRBD1. V was pared by 5 bases and J by 4 bases, with 5 bases of the junction left unmatched. CDR1 is SNHLY, CDR2 FYNNEI, per germline. There are 14 residues in the CDR3. The CDR3 here is CASSTDRGRTEAFF. CDR3 nucleotide sequence: TGTGCCAGCAGTACGGACAGGGGTCGCACTGAAGCTTTCTTT. The complete variable domain, with remaining parts taken from reference TRBV2 and TRBJ1-1, reads EPEVTQTPSHQVTQMGQEVILRCVPISNHLYFYWYRQILGQKVEFLVSFYNNEISEKSEIFDDQFSVERPDGSNFTLKIRSTKLEDSAMYFCASSTDRGRTEAFFGQGTRLTVV.

The chain joins TRBV7-2 to TRBJ2-1; D may be TRBD2 (5 bases). CDR1 and CDR2 (germline): SGHTA, FQGNSA. The CDR3 extends over 14 amino acids. Trimming removed 3 bases at V and 4 bases at J, with 10 bases between. The CDR3 sequence: CASSLWGEYNEQFF. In nucleotides, the CDR3 is TGTGCCAGCAGCTTGTGGGGAGAATACAATGAGCAGTTCTTC.

This clone showed up just a few times. The chain couples TRBV5-6 to TRBJ1-1; 8 bases are a match to TRBD1. Per germline, CDR1 SGHDT and CDR2 YYEEEE. This CDR3 is built from 16 residues. J lost 4 bases, V lost 4 bases, and 12 bases had no gene match. The CDR3 sequence: CASSPDREGRSTEAFF. The CDR3 nucleotides read TGTGCCAGCAGCCCGGACAGGGAAGGGAGGAGCACTGAAGCTTTCTTT.

The chain uses TRBV19 and TRBJ2-5; maybe TRBD2 (6 bases). In germline, CDR1 is LNHDA, CDR2 SQIVND (reference sequence). The V gene lost 5 bases and the J gene lost 5 bases, with 15 bases spanning the gap. The length of the CDR3 is 14 residues. The CDR3 DNA reads as TGTGCCAGTAGTGTCGGAGGGCCGGGCGAGACCCAGTACTTC. Protein sequence: CASSVGGPGETQYF.

This clone appeared once. The chain combines TRBV7-8 with TRBJ2-3, with D hard to call. Germline lookup yields CDR1 SGHVS and CDR2 FQNEAQ. This CDR3 has 11 residues. Trimming left V 5 bases short and J 14 bases short, with 14 bases between. The CDR3 DNA reads TGTGCCAGCAGCCCTGGCGGTAGCAGGTATTTT. Amino acids: CASSPGGSRYF.

The chain has TRBV6-2 or TRBV6-3 and TRBJ2-7; no definite D call. This CDR3 has 13 amino acids. In germline, CDR1 is MNHEY, CDR2 SVGEGT. The germline V and J ends were trimmed by 2 bases and 5 bases, with 10 bases remaining between them. CDR3 nucleotide sequence: TGTGCCAGCAGTTACCCCCCCCCGGACGAGCAGTACTTC. Its translation: CASSYPPPDEQYF.

The chain links TRBV2 to TRBJ1-4, with 7 bases fitting TRBD1. The germline CDR1 and CDR2 sequences are SNHLY and FYNNEI. The length of the CDR3 is 15 residues. V lost 2 bases to trimming and J lost 5 bases; unmatched junction nucleotides: 5. The CDR3, as DNA: TGTGCCAGCAGTGAAATGGGACAGAAAAATGAAAAACTGTTTTTT. This sequence encodes CASSEMGQKNEKLFF. Complete variable domain (other parts from reference TRBV2 and TRBJ1-4): EPEVTQTPSHQVTQMGQEVILRCVPISNHLYFYWYRQILGQKVEFLVSFYNNEISEKSEIFDDQFSVERPDGSNFTLKIRSTKLEDSAMYFCASSEMGQKNEKLFFGSGTQLSVL.

V is TRBV6-5 and J is TRBJ1-1, with 7 bases identical to TRBD1. The germline V gene has CDR1 MNHEY and CDR2 SVGAGI. The CDR3 spans 14 residues. V shed 7 bases, J shed 3 bases, and the junction held 8 bases outside the gene matches. The CDR3 nucleotides are TGTGCCAGCACTATAGACAGGGCTTACACTGAAGCTTTCTTT. Its translation is CASTIDRAYTEAFF.